This T cell receptor beta chain was sequenced during a study of radiation and T cells in renal cell carcinoma. The time point denotes: baseline pretreatment blood. Noted treatment: 15 Gy SBRT to primary tumor, nephrectomy 4 weeks later. With 1 base clipped from V and 4 bases from J, the junction kept 9 bases outside the gene matches. This CDR3 has 17 residues. In germline, CDR1 is PRHDT, CDR2 FYEKMQ (reference sequence). Some clones are missing from TCRdb's copy, which holds only in-frame ones; the method was immunoSEQ multiplex PCR. The sample gives 100,000 to 150,000 clones, roughly 85% of which show up once; approximately 3% is in the top ten.

The V gene is TRBV13, the J gene TRBJ2-5, with 10 bases fitting TRBD2. The source of this sequence is a woman aged 55-69 years with renal cell carcinoma. The input for sequencing was blood, taken from a patient whose treatment included radiotherapy and nephrectomy. The CDR3 reads CASSLVSSGGALETQYF. The CDR3 DNA follows: TGTGCCAGCAGCTTAGTGTCGAGCGGGGGGGCCCTAGAGACCCAGTACTTC.